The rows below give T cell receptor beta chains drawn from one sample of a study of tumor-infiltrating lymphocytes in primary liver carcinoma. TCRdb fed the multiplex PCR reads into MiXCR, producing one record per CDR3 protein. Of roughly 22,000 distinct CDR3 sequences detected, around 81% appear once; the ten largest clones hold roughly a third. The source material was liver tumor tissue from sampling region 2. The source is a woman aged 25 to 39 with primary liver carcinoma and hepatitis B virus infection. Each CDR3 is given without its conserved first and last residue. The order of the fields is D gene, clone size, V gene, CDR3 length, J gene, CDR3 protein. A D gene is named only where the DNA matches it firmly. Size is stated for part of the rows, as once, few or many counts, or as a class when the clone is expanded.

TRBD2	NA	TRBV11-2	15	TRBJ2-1	ASNRRLAGGPGDEQF
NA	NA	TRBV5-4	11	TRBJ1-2	ASSSFHDHGYT
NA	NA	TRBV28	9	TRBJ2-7	ANNFRLEQY
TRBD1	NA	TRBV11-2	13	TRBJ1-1	ASRYTGGGGAEAF
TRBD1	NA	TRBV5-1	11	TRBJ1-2	ASSHDRGRGYT
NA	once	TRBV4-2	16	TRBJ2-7	ASSQEHLGHGGPRELY
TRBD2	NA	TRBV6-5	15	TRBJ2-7	VSSFAGTSRSSFEQY
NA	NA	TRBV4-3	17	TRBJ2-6	ASSQESSEIGWGANVLT
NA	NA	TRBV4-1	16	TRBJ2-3	VSSQLGIVTEDSDTQY
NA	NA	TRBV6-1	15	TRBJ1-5	ARDYLRRSLRFGPQH
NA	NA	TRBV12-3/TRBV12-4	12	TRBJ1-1	ASIFGGGGTEAF
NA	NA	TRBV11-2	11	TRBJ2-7	VSSLSVSPEQY
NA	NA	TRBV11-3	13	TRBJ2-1	ASSRQAGRGYEQF
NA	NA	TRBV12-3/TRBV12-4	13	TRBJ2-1	ATSYGLRGYNERS
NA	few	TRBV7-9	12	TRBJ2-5	ASSSRTVGETQY
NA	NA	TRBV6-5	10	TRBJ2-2	ASRQGRTGEV
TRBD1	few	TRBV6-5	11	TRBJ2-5	ASNTDRGLTRC
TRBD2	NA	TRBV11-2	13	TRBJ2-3	PSRSGSGRAGTQY
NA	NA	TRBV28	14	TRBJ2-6	ASWRDETSGATVLA
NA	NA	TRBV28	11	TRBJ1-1	VSLSAKWTEAF
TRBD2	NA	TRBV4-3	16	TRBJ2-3	ASSQEGLAGGLTYTQY
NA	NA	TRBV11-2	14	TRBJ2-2	ASSPDPRLKTGELS
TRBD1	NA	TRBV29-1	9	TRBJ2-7	SLGTGYGQY
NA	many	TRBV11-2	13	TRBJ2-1	ASTYQGRVYNEQF
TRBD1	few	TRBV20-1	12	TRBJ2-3	SAKTGADTDTQY
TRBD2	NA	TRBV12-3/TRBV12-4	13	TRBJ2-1	ASSLSGPSGLEQF
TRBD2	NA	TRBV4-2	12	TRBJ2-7	ASSQEPRDYEQY
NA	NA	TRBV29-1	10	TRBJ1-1	SVETRSTETF
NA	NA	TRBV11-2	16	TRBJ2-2	ASCSARVGGPNTGELF
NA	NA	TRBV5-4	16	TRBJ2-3	ASSNPTANGGRTDTQY
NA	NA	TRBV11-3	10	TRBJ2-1	TSPLTGVEQF
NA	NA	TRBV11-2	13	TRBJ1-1	AGSLKKGRLNEAF
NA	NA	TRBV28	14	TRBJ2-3	VSRTGAGGPTDTQY
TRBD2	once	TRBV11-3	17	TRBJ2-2	ASCRRTGLAGVTTGELF
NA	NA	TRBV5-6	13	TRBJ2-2	ASSLALRVTEEVF
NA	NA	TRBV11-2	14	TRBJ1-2	ASSLRGGDWCYGYT
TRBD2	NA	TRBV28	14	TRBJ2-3	ASRTEAGGPTDTRY
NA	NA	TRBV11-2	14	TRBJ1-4	ASSMFQGSTNEKPF
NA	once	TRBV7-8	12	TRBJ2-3	GSRKGLSTDTQY
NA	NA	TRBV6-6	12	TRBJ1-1	ASSPAAHNTEVF
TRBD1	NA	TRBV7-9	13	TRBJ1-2	ANSRDLDRAGGYT
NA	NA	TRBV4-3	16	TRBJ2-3	ASSQSVWLGDHDDTQY
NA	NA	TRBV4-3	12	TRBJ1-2	ASSAGLEIYGYT
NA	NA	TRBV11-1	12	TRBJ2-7	ASNIATASYEQY
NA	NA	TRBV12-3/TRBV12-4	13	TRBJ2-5	PSSTNTGSEETQY
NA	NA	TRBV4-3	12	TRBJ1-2	ASGAELGIYGYS
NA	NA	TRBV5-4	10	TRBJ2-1	ASSLGGNEQF
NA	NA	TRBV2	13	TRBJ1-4	ASGAPGRPIEKLF
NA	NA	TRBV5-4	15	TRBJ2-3	ASSVDGHPPSTETQY
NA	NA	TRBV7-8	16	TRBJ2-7	ASSSDRCRTMNSYEQY